The rows below give T cell receptor beta chains drawn from one sample of a study of immune heterogeneity within non-small cell lung tumors. TCRdb re-called the multiplex PCR reads through MiXCR, storing one row per CDR3 protein. The table includes some 14,000 distinct CDR3 sequences, about 30% detected once. The sequenced material came from lung tumor tissue. The receptors shown here come from a man aged 35 to 55 with non-small cell lung cancer. Both conserved end residues are part of each CDR3. D genes are given only for firm matches. Where a row states a size, it is once, few, many or the class of an expanded clone; other rows omit it.

size: medium-sized; J: TRBJ2-7; D: .; V: TRBV20-1; DNA: TGCAGTGCTTTACAGGGATACGAGCAGTACTTC; CDR3: CSALQGYEQYF
size: medium-sized; J: TRBJ2-7; D: .; V: TRBV20-1; DNA: TGCAGTGTTAATCGTAACCAATACGAGCAGTACTTC; CDR3: CSVNRNQYEQYF
size: many; J: TRBJ1-1; D: .; V: TRBV11-3; DNA: TGTGCCAGCAGCTCAAACCCACTACATTTGATGAACACTGAAGCTTTCTTT; CDR3: CASSSNPLHLMNTEAFF
size: .; J: TRBJ2-1; D: .; V: TRBV10-3; DNA: TGTGCCATCAGTGCGGGAACCCCTGAGCAGTTCTTC; CDR3: CAISAGTPEQFF
size: few; J: TRBJ2-1; D: .; V: TRBV9; DNA: TGTGCCAGCAGCATTGACTGGAGGGAGCAGTTCTTC; CDR3: CASSIDWREQFF
size: many; J: TRBJ2-2; D: TRBD1; V: TRBV19; DNA: TGTGCCAGTAGTCCCCAGACAGGGGGTACCGGGGAGCTGTTTTTT; CDR3: CASSPQTGGTGELFF
size: medium-sized; J: TRBJ2-7; D: TRBD2; V: TRBV6-1; DNA: TGTGCCAGCAGTGGCACGGGACTAGCGGGAGGGATGGGGTACGAGCAGTACTTC; CDR3: CASSGTGLAGGMGYEQYF
size: many; J: TRBJ1-3; D: .; V: TRBV18; DNA: TGTGCCAGCTCACCAGCGCAGGTCTCCGGAAACACCATATATTTT; CDR3: CASSPAQVSGNTIYF
size: many; J: TRBJ2-5; D: TRBD2; V: TRBV5-1; DNA: TGCGCCAGCAGCGTCGGGGGGGGAGAGACCCAGTACTTC; CDR3: CASSVGGGETQYF
size: .; J: TRBJ1-1; D: TRBD1; V: TRBV4-2; DNA: TGTGCCAGCAGCCGCCTCATCCCCGGGACAGGACTCCTGAACACTGAAGCTTTCTTT; CDR3: CASSRLIPGTGLLNTEAFF
size: many; J: TRBJ1-5; D: TRBD1; V: TRBV6-2/TRBV6-3; DNA: TGTGCCAGCAACTCCCTGGAGAGGGGGCGAGATCAGCCCCAGCATTTT; CDR3: CASNSLERGRDQPQHF